The present entry profiles one T cell receptor (beta chain) with its context. Its antigen has not been determined. The sample holds no much larger clone one base away, and base qualities are not on file. The sample is drawn from a study of blood T cell repertoires in COVID-19 (dated by TCRdb to 2018 to 2020). Background on the whole study: The collaborator samples originated in the United States, Italy and Spain and spanned the acute and convalescent phases of COVID-19. The material from the prospective study consisted of cDNA or gDNA derived from T cells, B-cell-depleted T cells, or PBMCs. Subjects who had been exposed to COVID-19, were actively infected with it, or had recovered from it provided the deeply sampled blood TCRbeta repertoires that made up the dataset. The repertoires were released in a freely available public database meant as a resource for research on the immune response to SARS-CoV-2. The samples were drawn from the first 160 participants of the ongoing ImmuneRACE study and from 1,254 subjects provided by 6 global collaborators. Nearly every sample came with metadata listing a de-identified subject ID, COVID-19 status, age in years and sex. Where available, HLA class I and class II types were taken from metadata supplied by the sample provider and were not determined by assay-based typing. General findings and caveats noted by the study authors: How much clinical and demographic metadata was included differed by source and by participant, and the metadata was provided uncurated.

The CDR3 measures 13 amino acids from cysteine to phenylalanine. CDR3 DNA is the only sequence kept; it has 39 bases, read in frame from the first base. CDR1 and CDR2, looked up from the germline V gene, are SGHTA and FQGNSA. Trimmed from V: 1 base; trimmed from J: 15 bases; junction bases lacking a gene match: 9. Each collaborating institution followed its own protocols to collect whole blood in K2EDTA tubes. For TCRbeta analysis, collaborators shipped samples in one of three forms: frozen whole blood, isolated PBMCs, or DNA extracted from either of those sample types. TCRbeta CDR3 regions were amplified from genomic DNA using the immunoSEQ Assay, a bias-controlled multiplex PCR. The original methods were these. The number of nucleated cells in each sample was estimated from the amplification of reference gene primers within the assay. Sequence reads were collapsed and filtered to measure the absolute abundance of every unique TCRbeta CDR3 rearrangement. For each sample, productive Simpson clonality was calculated by taking the square root of Simpson's diversity index across productive rearrangements. What TCRdb holds here is the immuneACCESS table cut down to in-frame rearrangements. Part of the clones is not present; checked against another copy, under half of the missing clones reflect an unresolved V gene, and the others are unexplained. V and J calls plus clone size are reproduced from that table; the DNA served to infer D and trimming. This sample holds approximately 190,000 clones; around 86% were observed only once. The top ten constitute roughly 6.6% of the sample.

The sample comprised peripheral blood. Rearrangement joined TRBV7-2 to TRBJ2-1, and 7 junction bases match TRBD2. This receptor was taken from a woman between 40 and 55 years old with acute or convalescent COVID-19. The nucleotide sequence is TGTGCCAGCAGCTTAGGCGTAAGGGGAGGGCGGTTCTTC. Its translation is CASSLGVRGGRFF.